These 20 T cell receptor beta chains were all obtained from the same sample, sequenced in a study of cytomegalovirus exposure and HLA in healthy donors. PCR was performed using 60 Vbeta and 13 Jbeta primers. Profiling relied on immunoSEQ multiplex PCR, and the TCRdb table lists in-frame clones only, not all of them. The data contain 150,000 to 200,000 clones, 87% of them seen just once; the ten biggest clones take up approximately 0.23%. Sample: PBMCs. The receptor set was obtained from a girl less than two years old in good health and CMV-seronegative.

The rearrangement links TRBV19 to TRBJ2-3, with D perhaps matching TRBD2 (7 bases). CDR1 is LNHDA and CDR2 is SQIVND in the germline V gene (reference sequence). The CDR3 runs to 17 residues. The ends were cut back, 1 base at V and 1 base at J, with 15 bases in the middle. CDR3 loop: CASSIGGGVRGTDTQYF. The CDR3 DNA sequence: TGTGCCAGTAGTATAGGAGGGGGGGTCAGGGGCACAGATACGCAGTATTTT.

The rearrangement joins TRBV2 to TRBJ2-4; maybe TRBD2 (5 bases). The CDR3 sequence is 17 residues long. With 3 bases removed from V and 6 bases from J, the gap between germline ends came to 21 bases. The germline gives CDR1 SNHLY, CDR2 FYNNEI. In DNA form, the CDR3 reads TGTGCCAGCAGTGACGGCCAGAACGGACTTTCAATAAACATTCAGTACTTC. As protein: CASSDGQNGLSINIQYF.

This sequence joins TRBV7-9 and TRBJ2-3; tentatively, D is TRBD2 (5 bases). The CDR3 is made up of 15 amino acids. The V gene lost 4 bases and the J gene lost 2 bases, with 13 bases spanning the gap. CDR1 is SEHNR and CDR2 is FQNEAQ in the germline V gene (reference sequence). The CDR3 sequence: CASSSGFQITDTQYF. The DNA of the CDR3 is TGTGCCAGCAGCTCGGGATTTCAAATCACAGATACGCAGTATTTT.

V and J are TRBV5-1 and TRBJ2-1, with 8 nucleotides matching TRBD2. Germline-derived CDR1 and CDR2 are SGHRS and YFSETQ. The CDR3 runs to 17 residues. V lost 0 bases to trimming and J lost 4 bases; unmatched junction nucleotides: 9. For the CDR3, the DNA is TGCGCCAGCAGCTTGGAAGGGGCGGGGGGACTATACAATGAGCAGTTCTTC. This translates into CASSLEGAGGLYNEQFF.

V usage is TRBV5-1 and J usage is TRBJ2-3, with 7 bases identical to TRBD2. The CDR3 is 15 amino acids. V shed 1 base and J 4 bases; nucleotides not matched to a gene: 6. Germline values: CDR1 SGHRS, CDR2 YFSETQ. Here the CDR3 reads CASSLSPGRADTQYF. CDR3 sequence (DNA): TGCGCCAGCAGCTTGTCCCCGGGGAGGGCAGATACGCAGTATTTT. The full variable domain, in which reference TRBV5-1 and TRBJ2-3 provide the parts outside the CDR3, is KAGVTQTPRYLIKTRGQQVTLSCSPISGHRSVSWYQQTPGQGLQFLFEYFSETQRNKGNFPGRFSGRQFSNSRSEMNVSTLELGDSALYLCASSLSPGRADTQYFGPGTRLTVL.

This chain uses TRBV7-6 with TRBJ2-5; 8 bases agree with TRBD2. CDR3 length equals 17 residues. Germline V gene data show CDR1 as SGHVS and CDR2 as FNYEAQ. The V segment lost 4 bases and the J segment 6 bases; nucleotides outside the gene matches: 16. The DNA of the CDR3 is TGTGCCAGCAGCTCGCGGACTAGCTGGGAGAGTATAAAGACCCAGTACTTC. This sequence encodes CASSSRTSWESIKTQYF. The entire variable domain, with the rest obtained from reference TRBV7-6 and TRBJ2-5, is as follows: GAGVSQSPRYKVTKRGQDVALRCDPISGHVSLYWYRQALGQGPEFLTYFNYEAQQDKSGLPNDRFSAERPEGSISTLTIQRTEQRDSAMYRCASSSRTSWESIKTQYFGPGTRLLVL.

The V gene is TRBV6-1, the J gene TRBJ2-2; 9 bases agree with TRBD1. V lost 5 bases and J lost 3; bases outside the gene matches: 4. Per germline, CDR1 MNHNS and CDR2 SASEGT. CDR3 size: 15 residues. CDR3 nucleotides: TGTGCCAGCAGTCCTACAGGGGGCGACACCGGGGAGCTGTTTTTT. Amino acid sequence: CASSPTGGDTGELFF.

The chain couples TRBV4-1 to TRBJ1-4; the match to TRBD1 covers 11 bases. V lost 0 bases, J lost 12 bases, and 6 bases stayed unmatched. The germline V gene has CDR1 MGHRA and CDR2 YSYEKL. The CDR3 is made up of 15 amino acids. The CDR3 region has the DNA TGCGCCAGCAGCCAAGACGGACAGGGGGCGAGAGAACTGTTTTTT. Amino acids: CASSQDGQGARELFF.

This clone was detected once. The genes are TRBV5-1 and TRBJ2-3; D gene uncertain. Germline V gene sequence: CDR1 SGHRS, CDR2 YFSETQ. CDR3 length equals 13 residues. V was pared by 2 bases and J by 5 bases, with 9 bases between. The CDR3 is CASSFSARDTQYF. As DNA, the CDR3 is TGCGCCAGCAGCTTTTCTGCGAGAGATACGCAGTATTTT.

This chain connects TRBV6-1 to TRBJ2-1; 8 nucleotides align to TRBD1. The J segment lost 8 bases and the V segment lost 4 bases, leaving 13 bases of the junction unmatched. CDR1 is MNHNS, CDR2 SASEGT, per germline. The CDR3 is made up of 16 amino acids. This CDR3 is CASSVRAGTGAHEQFF. The CDR3 region has the DNA TGTGCCAGCAGTGTTCGGGCCGGGACAGGAGCCCATGAGCAGTTCTTC.

This clone was seen a few times. The chain recombines TRBV10-3 with TRBJ2-5; the match to TRBD2 covers 13 bases. Trimming removed 1 base from V and 2 bases from J; junction bases left unmatched: 7. This CDR3 is 18 amino acids long. Germline V gene sequence: CDR1 ENHRY, CDR2 SYGVKD. This chain's CDR3 is CAISELLGTSGTQETQYF. CDR3 DNA sequence: TGTGCCATCAGTGAGTTACTCGGGACTAGCGGGACACAAGAGACCCAGTACTTC.

The gene calls are TRBV5-1 and TRBJ2-7, with TRBD2 matching 7 bases. This CDR3 contains 14 residues. J lost 3 bases, V lost 0 bases, and 3 bases had no gene match. Germline values: CDR1 SGHRS, CDR2 YFSETQ. This chain's CDR3 is CASSLGASGYEQYF. Written as DNA, the CDR3 is TGCGCCAGCAGCTTGGGGGCTAGCGGCTACGAGCAGTACTTC.

The rearrangement joins TRBV18 to TRBJ2-1, with D unclear. This CDR3 region has 13 residues. V was clipped by 5 bases and J by 2 bases, with 7 bases between them. The germline CDR1 and CDR2 sequences are KGHSH and LQKENI. CDR3 nucleotide sequence: TGTGCCAGCTCAGTCTCCCCCTACAATGAGCAGTTCTTC. The encoded protein is CASSVSPYNEQFF.

This chain connects TRBV11-1 to TRBJ1-3; a weak D match, TRBD1 (5 bases). This CDR3 comprises 14 residues. Germline CDR1 and CDR2: SGHAT and FQDESV (reference sequence). V lost 1 base to trimming and J lost 9 bases, with 13 bases between them. CDR3 loop: CASSLGRITGTIYF. CDR3 nucleotide sequence: TGTGCCAGCAGCTTAGGACGGATTACAGGCACCATATATTTT.

This rearrangement joins TRBV6-1 to TRBJ2-7, with TRBD1 identical over 9 bases. The length of the CDR3 is 15 residues. Germline CDR1 is MNHNS and CDR2 is SASEGT. J lost 6 bases, V lost 6 bases, and 12 bases had no gene match. In DNA form, the CDR3 reads TGTGCCAGCAGCGATGGGGGACAGGGTTGGGGCGAGCAGTACTTC. This translates into CASSDGGQGWGEQYF.

J is TRBJ2-1 and V is TRBV7-9, with 15 bases that match TRBD2. J was trimmed by 13 bases and V by 4 bases; bases with no gene match: 8. Looked up from germline, CDR1 is SEHNR and CDR2 is FQNEAQ (reference sequence). The CDR3 extends over 15 amino acids. CDR3 sequence (DNA): TGTGCCAGCAGCTCGGGACTAGCGGGGGGCGTAGGCCAGTTCTTC. This encodes CASSSGLAGGVGQFF.

The chain employs TRBV30 and TRBJ2-3; TRBD2 aligns across 11 bases. CDR3 length: 15 amino acids. V lost 2 bases, J lost 4 bases, and 5 bases stayed unmatched. Germline V gives CDR1 GTSNPN, CDR2 SVGIG (reference sequence). The CDR3 reads CAWSISSGGPDTQYF. The CDR3 DNA reads TGTGCCTGGAGTATATCTAGCGGGGGGCCAGATACGCAGTATTTT.

The gene calls are TRBV6-1 and TRBJ2-1; D gene unclear. Per the germline V gene, CDR1 is MNHNS and CDR2 is SASEGT. The CDR3 sequence is 16 residues long. The V end was cut by 3 bases, the J end by 4 bases, with 16 bases between. CDR3 bases: TGTGCCAGCAGTGAGGGCCTACAAACACCTTACAATGAGCAGTTCTTC. It codes for CASSEGLQTPYNEQFF.

The chain is built from TRBV5-8 and TRBJ2-2; 7 nucleotides match TRBD2. Losses at the gene ends were 6 bases for V and 5 bases for J; bases not matched to a gene: 10. Germline V CDR1 and CDR2: SGHTS, YDEGEE. This CDR3 contains 15 residues. CDR3 sequence: CASIRGGGRTGELFF. CDR3 coding DNA: TGTGCCAGCATCCGTGGGGGGGGTCGGACCGGGGAGCTGTTTTTT.

The DNA of the CDR3 is TGTGCCAGCAGTTACAGAGCGGGGGTCGAGCAGTTCTTC. Protein product: CASSYRAGVEQFF. The V call is TRBV6-6, the J call TRBJ2-1; 8 positions agree with TRBD2. The junction had 4 bases not matched to a gene; V was cut back by 2 bases and J by 10 bases. The CDR3 is 13 amino acids. Germline V gives CDR1 MNHNY, CDR2 SVGAGI (reference sequence).